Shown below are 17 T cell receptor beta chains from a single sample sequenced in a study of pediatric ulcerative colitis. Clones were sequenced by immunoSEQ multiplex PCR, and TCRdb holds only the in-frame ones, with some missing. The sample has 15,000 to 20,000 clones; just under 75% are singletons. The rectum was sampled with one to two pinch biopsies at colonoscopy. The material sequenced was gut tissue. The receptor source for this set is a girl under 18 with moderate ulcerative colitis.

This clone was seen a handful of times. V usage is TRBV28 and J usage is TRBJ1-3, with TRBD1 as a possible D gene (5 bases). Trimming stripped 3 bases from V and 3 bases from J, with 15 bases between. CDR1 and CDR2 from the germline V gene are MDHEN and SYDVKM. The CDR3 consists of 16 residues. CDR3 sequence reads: CASSFLGGAIGNTIYF. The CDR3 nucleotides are TGTGCCAGCAGTTTTTTGGGCGGGGCCATTGGAAACACCATATATTTT. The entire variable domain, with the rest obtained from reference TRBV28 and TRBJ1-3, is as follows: DVKVTQSSRYLVKRTGEKVFLECVQDMDHENMFWYRQDPGLGLRLIYFSYDVKMKEKGDIPEGYSVSREKKERFSLILESASTNQTSMYLCASSFLGGAIGNTIYFGEGSWLTVV.

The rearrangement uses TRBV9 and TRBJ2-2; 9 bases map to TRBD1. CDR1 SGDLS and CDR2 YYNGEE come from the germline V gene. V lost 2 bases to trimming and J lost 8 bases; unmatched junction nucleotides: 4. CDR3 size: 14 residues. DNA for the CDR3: TGTGCCAGCAGCGTCGGGACAGGGTTTGGGGAGCTGTTTTTT. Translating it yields CASSVGTGFGELFF.

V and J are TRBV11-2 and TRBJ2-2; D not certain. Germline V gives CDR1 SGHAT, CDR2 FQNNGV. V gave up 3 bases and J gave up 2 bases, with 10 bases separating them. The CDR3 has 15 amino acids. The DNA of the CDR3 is TGTGCCAGCAGCTTGCGCTATTTCAACACCGGGGAGCTGTTTTTT. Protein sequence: CASSLRYFNTGELFF.

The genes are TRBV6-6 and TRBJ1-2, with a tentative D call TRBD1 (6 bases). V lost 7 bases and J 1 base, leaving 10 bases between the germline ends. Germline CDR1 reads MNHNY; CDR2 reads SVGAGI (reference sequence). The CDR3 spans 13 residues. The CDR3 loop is CASNQGRNYGYTF. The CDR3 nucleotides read TGTGCCAGCAACCAGGGGCGTAACTATGGCTACACCTTC.

CDR3 DNA: TGTGCCAGCTCACCTGGACAGAAAAACCAAGAGACCCAGTACTTC. Its translation is CASSPGQKNQETQYF. The chain has TRBV18 and TRBJ2-5, with TRBD1 as a possible D gene (6 bases). Trimming took 3 bases from V and 0 from J, leaving 11 bases between them. The germline V gene encodes CDR1 KGHSH and CDR2 LQKENI. The CDR3 is 15 residues long.

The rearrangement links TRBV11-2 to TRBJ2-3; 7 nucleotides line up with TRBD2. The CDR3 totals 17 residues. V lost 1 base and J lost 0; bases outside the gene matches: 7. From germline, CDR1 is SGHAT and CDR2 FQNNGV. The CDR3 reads CASSLVRGSTSTDTQYF. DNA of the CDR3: TGTGCCAGCAGCTTAGTGCGGGGGAGTACTAGCACAGATACGCAGTATTTT.

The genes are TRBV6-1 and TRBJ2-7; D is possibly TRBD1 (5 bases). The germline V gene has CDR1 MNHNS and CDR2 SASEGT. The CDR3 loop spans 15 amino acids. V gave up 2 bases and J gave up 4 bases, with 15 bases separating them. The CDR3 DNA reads TGTGCCAGCAGTGAAAGGAAGGGGCCTGAATACGAGCAGTACTTC. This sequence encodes CASSERKGPEYEQYF.

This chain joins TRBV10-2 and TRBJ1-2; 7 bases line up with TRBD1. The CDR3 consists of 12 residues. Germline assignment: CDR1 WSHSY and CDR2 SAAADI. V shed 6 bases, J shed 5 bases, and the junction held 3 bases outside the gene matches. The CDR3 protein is CASRGQTYGYTF. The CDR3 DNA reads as TGCGCCAGCAGGGGACAGACTTATGGCTACACCTTC.

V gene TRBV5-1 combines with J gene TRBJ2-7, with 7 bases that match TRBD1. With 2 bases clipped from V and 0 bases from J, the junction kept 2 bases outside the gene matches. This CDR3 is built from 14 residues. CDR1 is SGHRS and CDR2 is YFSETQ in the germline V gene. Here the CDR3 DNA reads TGCGCCAGCAGCTTAACAGGGGTCTCCTACGAGCAGTACTTC. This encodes CASSLTGVSYEQYF.

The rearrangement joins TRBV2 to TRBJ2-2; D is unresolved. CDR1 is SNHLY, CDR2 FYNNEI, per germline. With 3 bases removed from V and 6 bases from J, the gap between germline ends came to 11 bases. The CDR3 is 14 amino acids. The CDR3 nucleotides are TGTGCCAGCAGTGAGGATTGGCCCCCCGGGGAGCTGTTTTTT. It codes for CASSEDWPPGELFF. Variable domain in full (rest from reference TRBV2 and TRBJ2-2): EPEVTQTPSHQVTQMGQEVILRCVPISNHLYFYWYRQILGQKVEFLVSFYNNEISEKSEIFDDQFSVERPDGSNFTLKIRSTKLEDSAMYFCASSEDWPPGELFFGEGSRLTVL.

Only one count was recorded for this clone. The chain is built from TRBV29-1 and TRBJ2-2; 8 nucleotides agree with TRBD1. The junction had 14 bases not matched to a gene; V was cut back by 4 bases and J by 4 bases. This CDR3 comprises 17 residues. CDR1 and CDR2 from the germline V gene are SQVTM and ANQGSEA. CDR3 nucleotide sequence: TGCAGCGTTGGTACGAGACAGGGGACTTCTACCACCGGGGAGCTGTTTTTT. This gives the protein CSVGTRQGTSTTGELFF.

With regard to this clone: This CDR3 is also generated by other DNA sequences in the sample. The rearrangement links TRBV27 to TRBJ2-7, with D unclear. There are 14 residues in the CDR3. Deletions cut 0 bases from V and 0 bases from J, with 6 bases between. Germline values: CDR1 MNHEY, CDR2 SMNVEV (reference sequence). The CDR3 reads CASSLSPNSYEQYF. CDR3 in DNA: TGTGCCAGCAGTTTATCCCCGAACTCCTACGAGCAGTACTTC.

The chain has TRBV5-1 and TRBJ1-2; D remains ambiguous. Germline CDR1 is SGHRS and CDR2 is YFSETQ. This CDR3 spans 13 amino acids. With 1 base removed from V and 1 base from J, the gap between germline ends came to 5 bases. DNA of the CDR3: TGCGCCAGCAGCTTGAACCATAACTATGGCTACACCTTC. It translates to CASSLNHNYGYTF.

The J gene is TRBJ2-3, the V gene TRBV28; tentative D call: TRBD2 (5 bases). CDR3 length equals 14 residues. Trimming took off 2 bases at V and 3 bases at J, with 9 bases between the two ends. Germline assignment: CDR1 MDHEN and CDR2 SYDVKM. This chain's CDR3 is CASSLKAVTDTQYF. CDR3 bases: TGTGCCAGCAGTTTAAAAGCGGTTACAGATACGCAGTATTTT.

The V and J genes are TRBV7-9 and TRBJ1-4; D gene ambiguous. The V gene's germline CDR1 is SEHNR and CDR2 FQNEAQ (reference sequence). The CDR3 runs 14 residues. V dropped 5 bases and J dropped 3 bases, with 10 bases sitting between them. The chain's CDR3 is CASSRDAANEKLFF. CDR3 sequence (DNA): TGTGCCAGCAGCCGGGATGCAGCTAATGAAAAACTGTTTTTT.

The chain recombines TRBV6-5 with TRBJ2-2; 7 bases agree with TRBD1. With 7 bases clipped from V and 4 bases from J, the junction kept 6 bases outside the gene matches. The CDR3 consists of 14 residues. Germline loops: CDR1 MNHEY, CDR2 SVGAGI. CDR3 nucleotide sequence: TGTGCCAGCATCGCACAGGGGAGCACCGGGGAGCTGTTTTTT. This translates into CASIAQGSTGELFF.

As DNA, the CDR3 is TGTGCCAGCAGTTACGACAGGGGGCTCACTGAAGCTTTCTTT. Its translation is CASSYDRGLTEAFF. V usage is TRBV6-5 and J usage is TRBJ1-1; 10 bases agree with TRBD1. This CDR3 spans 14 amino acids. The trim removed 2 bases at V and 4 bases at J, leaving 1 base unmatched. Per germline, CDR1 MNHEY and CDR2 SVGAGI.